One and the same sample provided the 7 T cell receptor beta chains below, sequenced in a study of human T cells and chemical hapten exposure (dated by TCRdb to the early 2020s). The label giving this sample's time point can be read as: pre-sensitization, week 0. The sample's treatment or condition, from its label and the paper: therapeutic diphenylcyclopropenone sensitization with weekly scalp DPC. Library preparation employed RACE. This sample was sequenced with a NextSeq 500. TCRdb reprocessed the public reads (quality trimming at Q25 with fastp, clone calling with MiXCR) and kept in-frame beta chains. Records with the same CDR3 protein are collapsed into one entry carrying the most frequent genes and DNA. This sample gives 200,000 to 300,000 distinct CDR3 sequences in total; about 8.1% of them show up just once. The biggest ten clones account for 2% to 2.5% of the sample. The sample consisted of whole blood, taken in connection with sensitization to the hapten diphenylcyclopropenone (DPC). The receptors derive from a woman aged 35 to 49 with alopecia areata. Some clones in this sample may be carry-over from other donors' samples.

This clonotype came up a few times. The V call is TRBV27, the J call TRBJ2-5; TRBD2 is a possible D gene (5 bases). This CDR3 contains 13 residues. Germline-derived CDR1 and CDR2 are MNHEY and SMNVEV (reference sequence). V dropped 3 bases and J dropped 7 bases, with 12 bases sitting between them. This CDR3 is CASSFSGVRTQYF. CDR3 in DNA: TGTGCCAGCAGTTTCTCCGGGGTGAGGACCCAGTACTTC.

This sequence joins TRBV28 and TRBJ2-3; D not resolved. The V end lost 5 bases, the J end lost 1 base, and 19 bases lay between the germline ends. The CDR3 is made up of 17 amino acids. Germline lookup yields CDR1 MDHEN and CDR2 SYDVKM. The CDR3 here is CASSVNRRASRTDTQYF. CDR3 in DNA: TGTGCCAGCAGTGTAAATAGGAGAGCTTCGCGCACAGATACGCAGTATTTT.

This chain joins TRBV6-2 or TRBV6-3 and TRBJ2-4; TRBD1 aligns across 7 bases. Trimming cost V 3 bases and J 0 bases; bases outside gene matches: 8. The CDR3 covers 17 residues. In germline, CDR1 is MNHEY, CDR2 SVGEGT. CDR3 nucleotide sequence: TGTGCCAGCAGTTATGGGCCGACAGGGCTAGCCAAAAACATTCAGTACTTC. Translating gives CASSYGPTGLAKNIQYF.

About this clonotype: A much larger clone is a single base away; this may be a read error. This chain joins TRBV28 and TRBJ2-7; D uncertain. The CDR3 sequence is 14 residues long. V shed 6 bases and J shed 0 bases, with 12 bases lying between them. Germline-derived CDR1 and CDR2 are MDHEN and SYDVKM. CDR3 DNA: TGTGCCAGCAGATTTCCCCTGACCTCCTACGAGCAGTACTTC. Amino acids: CASRFPLTSYEQYF.

This clonotype was seen a few times. The gene calls are TRBV20-1 and TRBJ2-3; no definite D call. Trimming shortened V by 5 bases and J by 4 bases, and 10 bases separated the two germline ends. This CDR3 has 12 residues. Germline V gene data show CDR1 as DFQATT and CDR2 as SNEGSKA (reference sequence). Here the CDR3 DNA reads TGCAGTGCTCTCTTTATAGCAGATACGCAGTATTTT. It codes for CSALFIADTQYF.

This clonotype was detected only a few times. The chain joins TRBV2 to TRBJ1-1; maybe TRBD1 (5 bases). From germline, CDR1 is SNHLY and CDR2 FYNNEI. This CDR3 has 14 amino acids. Trimming cost V 6 bases and J 8 bases, with 19 bases left between them. This CDR3 reads CASSVDSPRMEAFF. CDR3 coding DNA: TGTGCCAGCAGCGTAGACAGCCCGAGGATGGAAGCTTTCTTT.

In this sample, this clonotype turned up a few times. The chain joins TRBV6-2 or TRBV6-3 to TRBJ2-7; 10 nucleotides align to TRBD2. V trimming: 6 bases; J trimming: 5 bases; junction bases outside the gene matches: 4. Germline CDR1 is MNHEY and CDR2 is SVGEGT. The CDR3 covers 13 residues. CDR3 residues: CASRLAGGNEQYF. The DNA for the CDR3 is TGTGCCAGCAGATTAGCGGGAGGAAACGAGCAGTACTTC.